The 29 T cell receptor beta chains listed next were all sequenced from one sample in a study of blood T cell repertoires in COVID-19. Sequencing was performed with immunoSEQ multiplex PCR; in TCRdb, only in-frame clones are kept and a portion is missing. The sample has 180,000 or so clones; more than 75% are singletons. The material sequenced was PBMCs or T cells enriched from blood (not recorded which). The receptors originated from a man in his 60s who had been exposed to COVID-19.

The chain recombines TRBV6-1 with TRBJ2-2; D is uncertain. Trimming took off 0 bases at V and 6 bases at J, with 5 bases between the two ends. Germline lookup yields CDR1 MNHNS and CDR2 SASEGT. The CDR3 extends over 13 amino acids. For the CDR3, the DNA is TGTGCCAGCAGTGAAGCCCGAGCCGGGGAGCTGTTTTTT. It codes for CASSEARAGELFF.

Concerning this clone: This CDR3 is also generated by other DNA sequences in the sample. The genes are TRBV25-1 and TRBJ1-5; perhaps TRBD1 as D (5 bases). The ends were cut back, 1 base at V and 7 bases at J, with 11 bases in the middle. CDR3 length: 14 amino acids. Germline-derived CDR1 and CDR2 are MGHDK and SYGVNS. CDR3 DNA: TGTGCCAGCAGTGAATCCGGGGGGAACCAGCCCCAGCATTTT. This translates into CASSESGGNQPQHF. Using reference TRBV25-1 and TRBJ1-5 for the parts outside the CDR3, the full variable domain is EADIYQTPRYLVIGTGKKITLECSQTMGHDKMYWYQQDPGMELHLIHYSYGVNSTEKGDLSSESTVSRIRTEHFPLTLESARPSHTSQYLCASSESGGNQPQHFGDGTRLSIL.

The chain uses TRBV7-2 and TRBJ1-1; no reliable D call. The CDR3 runs to 15 residues. The V end was cut by 4 bases, the J end by 4 bases, with 16 bases between. Germline V gene lookup returns CDR1 SGHTA and CDR2 FQGNSA. CDR3 sequence (DNA): TGTGCCAGCAGCTCCGACATTTGGGCAGGCACTGAAGCTTTCTTT. Translation gives CASSSDIWAGTEAFF.

This chain joins TRBV18 and TRBJ1-1, with 7 bases that match TRBD1. Germline-derived CDR1 and CDR2 are KGHSH and LQKENI. This CDR3 is built from 14 residues. J lost 4 bases, V lost 3 bases, and 5 bases had no gene match. For the CDR3, the DNA is TGTGCCAGCTCACCCACGACAGGGATCACTGAAGCTTTCTTT. Its protein product is CASSPTTGITEAFF.

The V and J genes are TRBV15 and TRBJ1-4, with D possibly being TRBD1 (5 bases). Germline assignment: CDR1 LNHNV and CDR2 YYDKDF (reference sequence). V gave up 3 bases and J gave up 8 bases, with 16 bases separating them. This CDR3 spans 15 amino acids. CDR3 protein: CATSRGISAGEKLFF. CDR3 sequence (DNA): TGTGCCACCAGCAGGGGGATTTCGGCAGGGGAAAAACTGTTTTTT.

CDR3 in DNA: TGTGCCACCAGTTCAGCAGGGGTCGAGAACTATGGCTACACCTTC. Translated: CATSSAGVENYGYTF. J is TRBJ1-2 and V is TRBV24-1; D may be TRBD1 (6 bases). Trimming cost V 6 bases and J 2 bases, with 15 bases left between them. This CDR3 has 15 amino acids. Germline CDR1 and CDR2: KGHDR and SFDVKD.

This chain connects TRBV29-1 to TRBJ1-6; D uncertain. With 7 bases removed from V and 13 bases from J, the gap between germline ends came to 14 bases. The germline CDR1 and CDR2 sequences are SQVTM and ANQGSEA. The CDR3 runs 11 residues. The CDR3 sequence: CSDQSRPPLHF. CDR3 coding DNA: TGCAGCGACCAGTCTCGTCCGCCCCTCCACTTT. Drawing the rest from reference TRBV29-1 and TRBJ1-6, the complete variable domain is SAVISQKPSRDICQRGTSLTIQCQVDSQVTMMFWYRQQPGQSLTLIATANQGSEATYESGFVIDKFPISRPNLTFSTLTVSNMSPEDSSIYLCSDQSRPPLHFGNGTRLTVT.

On this clone itself: This same CDR3 is encoded by further DNA sequences in the sample. The genes are TRBV9 and TRBJ2-7; 7 bases are shared with TRBD2. This CDR3 spans 15 amino acids. V lost 0 bases, J lost 5 bases, and 8 bases stayed unmatched. CDR1 and CDR2 (germline): SGDLS, YYNGEE. CDR3 protein: CASSVAPSGRHEQYF. Written as DNA, the CDR3 is TGTGCCAGCAGCGTAGCTCCTAGCGGCAGACACGAGCAGTACTTC.

This chain joins TRBV6-5 and TRBJ1-5; possible D gene TRBD1, 6 bases. Germline CDR1 reads MNHEY; CDR2 reads SVGAGI. There are 15 residues in the CDR3. V gave up 0 bases and J gave up 4 bases, with 10 bases separating them. Here the CDR3 DNA reads TGTGCCAGCAGTTACTCGGGGGCAGCGAATCAGCCCCAGCATTTT. It yields the protein CASSYSGAANQPQHF.

This chain joins TRBV11-3 and TRBJ1-1, with 8 nucleotides matching TRBD1. This CDR3 has 15 amino acids. V dropped 1 base and J dropped 4; count of bases not matched to a gene: 5. Looked up from germline, CDR1 is SGHNT and CDR2 is YENEEA. The CDR3 region has the DNA TGTGCCAGCAGCTTAGGGTACAGGGGGGGCACTGAAGCTTTCTTT. It yields the protein CASSLGYRGGTEAFF.

The chain joins TRBV9 to TRBJ2-3, with D possibly TRBD2 on 5 matching bases. The ends were cut back, 0 bases at V and 0 bases at J, with 11 bases in the middle. The CDR3 totals 16 residues. CDR1 and CDR2 from the germline V gene are SGDLS and YYNGEE. This CDR3 is CASSVARRFSTDTQYF. The DNA for the CDR3 is TGTGCCAGCAGCGTAGCCAGGAGGTTTAGCACAGATACGCAGTATTTT.

A few counts support this clone. V usage is TRBV7-9 and J usage is TRBJ2-1, with 12 bases matching TRBD2. The CDR3 has 16 amino acids. V lost 2 bases to trimming and J lost 8 bases; unmatched junction nucleotides: 7. Germline V gene sequence: CDR1 SEHNR, CDR2 FQNEAQ (reference sequence). The CDR3 loop reads CASSLLTSGSRDEQFF. The CDR3 nucleotides are TGTGCCAGCAGCTTATTGACTAGCGGGAGTCGCGATGAGCAGTTCTTC. The variable domain in full, with the rest retrieved from reference TRBV7-9 and TRBJ2-1, is DTGVSQNPRHKITKRGQNVTFRCDPISEHNRLYWYRQTLGQGPEFLTYFQNEAQLEKSRLLSDRFSAERPKGSFSTLEIQRTEQGDSAMYLCASSLLTSGSRDEQFFGPGTRLTVL.

V gene TRBV7-3 combines with J gene TRBJ2-3; D perhaps matches TRBD2 (5 bases). V lost 6 bases to trimming and J lost 5 bases, with 21 bases between them. The CDR3 has 16 residues. From germline, CDR1 is SGHTA and CDR2 FQGTGA. The CDR3 loop reads CASSSWALGRRDTQYF. The CDR3 nucleotides read TGTGCCAGCAGTTCCTGGGCATTGGGGAGACGAGATACGCAGTATTTT.

This clone was seen a single time. The genes are TRBV30 and TRBJ1-5; 9 bases are shared with TRBD1. J lost 2 bases, V lost 5 bases, and 4 bases had no gene match. The germline CDR1 and CDR2 sequences are GTSNPN and SVGIG (reference sequence). This CDR3 spans 14 amino acids. DNA for the CDR3: TGTGCCTGGGCCCGGGACAGGGGCAATCAGCCCCAGCATTTT. Its protein is CAWARDRGNQPQHF.

This chain joins TRBV7-2 and TRBJ2-7, with TRBD2 matching over 12 bases. The CDR3 loop spans 14 amino acids. V was pared by 2 bases and J by 4 bases, with 0 bases of the junction left unmatched. Germline lookup yields CDR1 SGHTA and CDR2 FQGNSA. CDR3 region: CASSLLAGGYEQYF. In DNA form, the CDR3 reads TGTGCCAGCAGCTTACTAGCGGGAGGGTACGAGCAGTACTTC.

The chain recombines TRBV6-5 with TRBJ2-1, with 13 positions matching TRBD2. The junction had 5 bases not matched to a gene; V was cut back by 2 bases and J by 7 bases. This CDR3 contains 16 residues. Looked up from germline, CDR1 is MNHEY and CDR2 is SVGAGI. The CDR3 DNA reads TGTGCCAGCAGTTACCGAACTAGCGGGAGGGGTAATGAGCAGTTCTTC. Translated, it gives CASSYRTSGRGNEQFF.

This chain uses TRBV7-2 with TRBJ2-1; TRBD2 matches at 8 bases. V dropped 4 bases and J dropped 0; count of bases not matched to a gene: 2. In germline, CDR1 is SGHTA, CDR2 FQGNSA. This CDR3 region has 15 residues. The CDR3 protein is CASSSAGGSYNEQFF. CDR3 in DNA: TGTGCCAGCAGCTCCGCGGGAGGCTCCTACAATGAGCAGTTCTTC.

This sequence joins TRBV5-1 and TRBJ1-2; 8 bases are shared with TRBD1. Trimming removed 0 bases from V and 0 bases from J; junction bases left unmatched: 1. This CDR3 region has 15 residues. Germline CDR1 and CDR2: SGHRS and YFSETQ. The chain's CDR3 is CASSLGDRPNYGYTF. DNA for the CDR3: TGCGCCAGCAGCTTGGGGGACAGGCCTAACTATGGCTACACCTTC.

CDR3 in amino acids: CAWSKGGDEAFF. In DNA form, the CDR3 reads TGTGCCTGGAGTAAAGGGGGTGATGAAGCTTTCTTT. The V and J genes are TRBV30 and TRBJ1-1, with D perhaps matching TRBD1 (6 bases). CDR1 GTSNPN and CDR2 SVGIG come from the germline V gene (reference sequence). This CDR3 has 12 residues. Trimming cost V 2 bases and J 7 bases, with 11 bases left between them. Full variable domain (rest looked up from reference TRBV30 and TRBJ1-1): SQTIHQWPATLVQPVGSPLSLECTVEGTSNPNLYWYRQAAGRGLQLLFYSVGIGQISSEVPQNLSASRPQDRQFILSSKKLLLSDSGFYLCAWSKGGDEAFFGQGTRLTVV.

This clone was counted between two and nine times. This chain connects TRBV5-1 to TRBJ2-7, with 11 nucleotides matching TRBD2. Looked up from germline, CDR1 is SGHRS and CDR2 is YFSETQ. CDR3 size: 15 residues. Trimming took 0 bases from V and 7 from J; bases not matched to a gene: 6. CDR3 bases: TGCGCCAGCAGCTTGGCTCTAGCGGGAGGTGGAGAGCAGTACTTC. This gives the protein CASSLALAGGGEQYF.

The chain uses TRBV19 and TRBJ2-3, with no clear D. The germline V gene has CDR1 LNHDA and CDR2 SQIVND (reference sequence). Trimming removed 7 bases from V and 1 base from J, with 9 bases in between. The CDR3 is made up of 13 amino acids. Here the CDR3 reads CASKISGTDTQYF. In DNA form, the CDR3 reads TGTGCCAGTAAAATCTCTGGCACAGATACGCAGTATTTT.

This sequence joins TRBV24-1 and TRBJ1-3; D gene ambiguous. Germline-derived CDR1 and CDR2 are KGHDR and SFDVKD. This CDR3 spans 14 amino acids. Deletions cut 5 bases from V and 2 bases from J, with 9 bases between. In DNA, the CDR3 is TGTGCCACCAGTGGCCCGGGTCCTGGAAACACCATATATTTT. It specifies CATSGPGPGNTIYF.

The chain employs TRBV11-2 and TRBJ2-1; 11 bases agree with TRBD2. Germline V gene lookup returns CDR1 SGHAT and CDR2 FQNNGV. The CDR3 has 18 amino acids. V was clipped by 5 bases and J by 0 bases; unmatched bases: 9. The CDR3 reads CASSGGASGGSSYNEQFF. In DNA form, the CDR3 reads TGTGCCAGCAGCGGAGGGGCTAGCGGGGGGTCCTCCTACAATGAGCAGTTCTTC.

The count of this clone is one. The CDR3 region has the DNA TGTGCCAGCAGTCCCGGGACAGGGAAAGGCTACACCTTC. Translation: CASSPGTGKGYTF. The gene calls are TRBV7-3 and TRBJ1-2, with 9 bases lining up with TRBD1. Germline V gene sequence: CDR1 SGHTA, CDR2 FQGTGA. The CDR3 covers 13 residues. The V segment lost 6 bases and the J segment 8 bases; nucleotides outside the gene matches: 7.

V and J are TRBV16 and TRBJ1-2; 10 bases align to TRBD1. V trimming: 4 bases; J trimming: 8 bases; junction bases outside the gene matches: 10. The germline V gene has CDR1 KGHSY and CDR2 FQNENV. This CDR3 spans 15 amino acids. CDR3 nucleotides: TGTGCCAGCAGCCGGACATCCGGACAGGGGGTGGGCTACACCTTC. Its protein is CASSRTSGQGVGYTF.

The CDR3 sequence is CATSRGGPRLGSPLHF. The CDR3 DNA is TGTGCCACCAGCAGAGGGGGGCCCAGGTTGGGTTCACCCCTCCACTTT. The V gene is TRBV15, the J gene TRBJ1-6; D is possibly TRBD1 (6 bases). V lost 1 base to trimming and J lost 9 bases, with 16 bases between them. Germline lookup yields CDR1 LNHNV and CDR2 YYDKDF (reference sequence). This CDR3 is 16 amino acids long.

This clone was counted once. The chain links TRBV6-5 to TRBJ1-2, with TRBD1 matching 10 bases. CDR1 and CDR2 from the germline V gene are MNHEY and SVGAGI. J was trimmed by 7 bases and V by 6 bases; bases with no gene match: 8. This CDR3 is built from 14 residues. CDR3 sequence (DNA): TGTGCCAGCAGCGGGACAGGGGTTTGGGGTGGCTACACCTTC. It is translated as CASSGTGVWGGYTF.

This clone was seen just once. The J gene is TRBJ2-7, the V gene TRBV6-1, with 10 bases fitting TRBD2. The CDR3 runs to 16 residues. Looked up from germline, CDR1 is MNHNS and CDR2 is SASEGT. The J segment lost 4 bases and the V segment lost 1 base, leaving 7 bases of the junction unmatched. The CDR3 region is CASSEGEGLAKYEQYF. The DNA of the CDR3 is TGTGCCAGCAGTGAAGGGGAGGGACTAGCGAAATACGAGCAGTACTTC.

The chain is built from TRBV7-3 and TRBJ1-1; no clear D. Germline loops: CDR1 SGHTA, CDR2 FQGTGA. With 2 bases removed from V and 5 bases from J, the gap between germline ends came to 12 bases. This CDR3 region has 14 residues. CDR3 sequence: CASSLGMVATEAFF. The CDR3 bases are TGTGCCAGCAGCTTAGGGATGGTAGCGACTGAAGCTTTCTTT. Supplemented by reference TRBV7-3 and TRBJ1-1, the full variable domain reads GAGVSQTPSNKVTEKGKYVELRCDPISGHTALYWYRQSLGQGPEFLIYFQGTGAADDSGLPNDRFFAVRPEGSVSTLKIQRTERGDSAVYLCASSLGMVATEAFFGQGTRLTVV.